The source of this TCR beta chain is a study of cytomegalovirus exposure and HLA in healthy donors. Notes on the study in general: Both high specificity and high sensitivity reportedly marked the classifier's diagnosis of cytomegalovirus status. Researchers counted over 150 TCR beta chains as cytomegalovirus-associated. Across all donors, roughly uniform sequencing depth was an assumption of the presence/absence analyses.

In the PCR, 60 Vbeta and 13 Jbeta primers were used. The protocol was immunoSEQ multiplex PCR, while the TCRdb copy is restricted to in-frame clones and leaves out a portion. In total, the table holds over 100,000 clones. The CDR3 consists of 16 residues. V was trimmed by 5 bases and J by 0 bases, leaving 14 bases between them. Germline CDR1 LNHDA, CDR2 SQIVND (reference sequence). On this clone: The antigen is undetermined.

This TCR was sampled from a middle-aged woman in good health and CMV-seropositive. This chain uses TRBV19 with TRBJ1-5, with a weak D call TRBD1 (6 bases). Source material: PBMCs. The CDR3 DNA follows: TGTGCCAGTAGTGTCAGGGGTGTAGGTAGCAATCAGCCCCAGCATTTT. Translating it yields CASSVRGVGSNQPQHF.